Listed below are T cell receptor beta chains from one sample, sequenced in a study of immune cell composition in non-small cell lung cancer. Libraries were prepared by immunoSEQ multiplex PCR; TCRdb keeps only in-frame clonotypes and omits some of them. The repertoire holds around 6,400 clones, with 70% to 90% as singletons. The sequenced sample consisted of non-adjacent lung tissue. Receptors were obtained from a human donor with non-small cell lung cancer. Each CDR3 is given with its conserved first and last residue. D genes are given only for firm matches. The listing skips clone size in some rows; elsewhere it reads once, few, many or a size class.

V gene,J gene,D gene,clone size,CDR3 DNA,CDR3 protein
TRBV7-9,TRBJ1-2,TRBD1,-,TGTGCCAGCAGCGAGGGGACAGGAAGCTATGGCTACACCTTC,CASSEGTGSYGYTF
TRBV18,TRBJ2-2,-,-,TGTGCCAGCTCACCACCGGAGGGCACCGGGGAGCTGTTTTTT,CASSPPEGTGELFF
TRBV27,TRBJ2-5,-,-,TGTGCCAGCACGGAACAGGGTGGGAAGACCCAGTACTTC,CASTEQGGKTQYF
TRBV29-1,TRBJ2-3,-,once,TGCAGCGTTACAGGGTCTACAGATACGCAGTATTTT,CSVTGSTDTQYF
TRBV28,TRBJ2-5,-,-,TGTGCCAGCAGTCAACAAACAGGGTACCAAGAGACCCAGTACTTC,CASSQQTGYQETQYF
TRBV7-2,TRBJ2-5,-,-,TGTGCCAGCAGCTTTGCCGGGACACAAGAGACCCAGTACTTC,CASSFAGTQETQYF
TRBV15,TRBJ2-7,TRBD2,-,TGTGCCACCAGCAGATTAGGACTAGCGGGAGGGCCCTACGAGCAGTACTTC,CATSRLGLAGGPYEQYF
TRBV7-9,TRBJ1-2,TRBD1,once,TGTGCCAGCAGCTTAGGTACAGGGGCGGTAGGAGATGGCTACACCTTC,CASSLGTGAVGDGYTF
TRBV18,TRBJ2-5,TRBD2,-,TGTGCCAGCTCACCAGCCGGGACTAGCGGGAGCGGGAAGACCCAGTACTTC,CASSPAGTSGSGKTQYF
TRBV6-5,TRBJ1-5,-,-,TGTGCCAGCAGTTACTCGAAACAGGGAGACCAGCCCCAGCATTTT,CASSYSKQGDQPQHF
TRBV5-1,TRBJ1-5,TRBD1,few,TGCGCCAGCAGGGAGACAGGGGACAATCAGCCCCAGCATTTT,CASRETGDNQPQHF
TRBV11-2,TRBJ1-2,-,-,TGTGCCAGCAGCCCTCAGGGGTACTATGGCTACACCTTC,CASSPQGYYGYTF
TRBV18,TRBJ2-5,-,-,TGTGCCAGCTCACCCGGAAGGGGCGAGACCCAGTACTTC,CASSPGRGETQYF
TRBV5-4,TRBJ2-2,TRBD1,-,TGTGCCAGCAGATCTCGGACAGGGGTAGCCGGGGAGCTGTTTTTT,CASRSRTGVAGELFF
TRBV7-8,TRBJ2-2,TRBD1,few,TGTGCCAGCAGCTTAGACAGGGGGCGCACCGGGGAGCTGTTTTTT,CASSLDRGRTGELFF
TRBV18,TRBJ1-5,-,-,TGTGCCAGCTCACCAGATTCAGGGCAGCAGCCCCAGCATTTT,CASSPDSGQQPQHF
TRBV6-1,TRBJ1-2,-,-,TGTGCCAGCGAGAACAGGAACTATGGCTACACCTTC,CASENRNYGYTF
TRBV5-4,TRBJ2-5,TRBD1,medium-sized,TGTGCCAGCAGCTTAGACCAGGGGGCGCAAGAGACCCAGTACTTC,CASSLDQGAQETQYF
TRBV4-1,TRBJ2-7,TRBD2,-,TGCGCCAGCAGCCGTTTAGACACTAGCGGCTCCTACGAGCAGTACTTC,CASSRLDTSGSYEQYF
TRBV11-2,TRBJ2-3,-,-,TGTGCCAGCAGCTTACGGGGTAGCTACGGGGGTACGCAGTATTTT,CASSLRGSYGGTQYF
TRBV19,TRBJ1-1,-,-,TGTGCCAGTAATGATAATCGTGGCCCGAACACTGAAGCTTTCTTT,CASNDNRGPNTEAFF
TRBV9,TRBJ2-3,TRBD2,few,TGTGCCAGCAGCGATAGCGGGGGGGACACGAATACGCAGTATTTT,CASSDSGGDTNTQYF
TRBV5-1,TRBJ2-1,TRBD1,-,TGCGCCAGCAGCGTGACAGGGACATCCTACAATGAGCAGTTCTTC,CASSVTGTSYNEQFF
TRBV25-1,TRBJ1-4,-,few,TGTGCCAGCAGTGAGGGGACAAGCGGTCAAGAAAAACTGTTTTTT,CASSEGTSGQEKLFF
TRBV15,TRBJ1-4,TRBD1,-,TGTGCCACCAGCACGGACAGGCGTAGGGCGGAGCGTGAAAAACTGTTTTTT,CATSTDRRRAEREKLFF
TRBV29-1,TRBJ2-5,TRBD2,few,TGCAGCGTTGACAAAATGCTAGCGGGAGGTGAGACCCAGTACTTC,CSVDKMLAGGETQYF
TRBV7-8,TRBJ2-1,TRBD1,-,TGTGCCAGCAGCCAAGAGGGACAGGGGAATGAGCAGTTCTTC,CASSQEGQGNEQFF
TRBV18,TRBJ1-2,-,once,TGTGCCAGCTCACCGAGGCCGGAACGGGATGGCTACACCTTC,CASSPRPERDGYTF
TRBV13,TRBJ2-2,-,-,TGTGCCAGCAGCTTAGGTAGTATCGGGAAGCTCCCGGGGACCGGGGAGCTGTTTTTT,CASSLGSIGKLPGTGELFF
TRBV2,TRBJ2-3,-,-,TGTGCCAGCAGACAGTTCACAGATACGCAGTATTTT,CASRQFTDTQYF
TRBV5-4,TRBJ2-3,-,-,TGTGCCAGCAGCTCGCCCCTTCAGGGAGATACGCAGTATTTT,CASSSPLQGDTQYF
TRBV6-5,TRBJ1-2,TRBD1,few,TGTGCCAGCAGACGAACAGGGGAGGGCTACACCTTC,CASRRTGEGYTF
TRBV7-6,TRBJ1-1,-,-,TGTGCCAGCAGCTTTCAGCCGGGGGTGTTGACTGAAGCTTTCTTT,CASSFQPGVLTEAFF
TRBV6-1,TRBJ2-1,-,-,TGTGCCAGCGGGGAGTTACCCTACAATGAGCAGTTCTTC,CASGELPYNEQFF
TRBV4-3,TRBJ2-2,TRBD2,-,TGCGCCAGCAGCCCGCGGGGGCGGGAGGGCCCCGGGGAGCTGTTTTTT,CASSPRGREGPGELFF
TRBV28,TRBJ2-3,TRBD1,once,TGTGCCAGCAGGACCTCCCCGGGACAGGTGTTGAAAACGCAGTATTTT,CASRTSPGQVLKTQYF
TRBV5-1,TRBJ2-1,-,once,TGCGCCAGCAGCCACCCACAGGGTAACAATGAGCAGTTCTTC,CASSHPQGNNEQFF
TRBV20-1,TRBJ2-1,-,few,TGCAGTGCTGATGACAACAATGAGCAGTTCTTC,CSADDNNEQFF
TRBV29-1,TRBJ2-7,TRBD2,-,TGCAGCGTCGCAGGACTAGCGGGAGAGCAGTACTTC,CSVAGLAGEQYF
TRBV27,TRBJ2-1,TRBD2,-,TGTGCCAGCAGTTCTAGCGGGATATACAATGAGCAGTTCTTC,CASSSSGIYNEQFF
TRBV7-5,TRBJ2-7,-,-,TGTGTCAGAAGCTCTCCTAAAACTAGCGGGAGGAGAGGGACCTACGAGCAGTACTTC,CVRSSPKTSGRRGTYEQYF
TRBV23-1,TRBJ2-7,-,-,TGCGCCAGCAGTCAATCCGGCGGAGATAGCTCCTACGAGCAGTACTTC,CASSQSGGDSSYEQYF
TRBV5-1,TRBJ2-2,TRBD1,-,TGCGCCAGCAGCTTGCAGGGGGCCGACACCGGGGAGCTGTTTTTT,CASSLQGADTGELFF
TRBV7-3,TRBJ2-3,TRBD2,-,TGTGCCAGCACCGACGGGGCCGTAATAGCGGGAGCCACAGATACGCAGTATTTT,CASTDGAVIAGATDTQYF
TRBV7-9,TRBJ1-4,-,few,TGTGCCAGCATGTGGGATTCAGGGGAAAAACTGTTTTTT,CASMWDSGEKLFF
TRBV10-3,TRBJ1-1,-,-,TGTGCCATCAGTGAGTCTCAGGATTTGAACACTGAAGCTTTCTTT,CAISESQDLNTEAFF
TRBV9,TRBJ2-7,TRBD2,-,TGTGCCAGCAGCGTTGGACTAGCGGGAGAGGAGCAGTACTTC,CASSVGLAGEEQYF
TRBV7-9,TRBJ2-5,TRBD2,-,TGTGCCAGCAGCACGGTGGTCGGGACTAGCGGGTCCCAAGAGACCCAGTACTTC,CASSTVVGTSGSQETQYF
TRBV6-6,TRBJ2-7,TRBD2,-,TGTGCCAGCAGCCAGATCTCCACTAGCGGGGTCTACGAGCAGTACTTC,CASSQISTSGVYEQYF
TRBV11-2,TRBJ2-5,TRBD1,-,TGTGCCAGCAGCCGGGACAGGGGGGAGACCCAGTACTTC,CASSRDRGETQYF
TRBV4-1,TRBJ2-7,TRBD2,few,TGCGCCAGCAGCCAAGATAAAGGGACTAGCGGCTACGAGCAGTACTTC,CASSQDKGTSGYEQYF